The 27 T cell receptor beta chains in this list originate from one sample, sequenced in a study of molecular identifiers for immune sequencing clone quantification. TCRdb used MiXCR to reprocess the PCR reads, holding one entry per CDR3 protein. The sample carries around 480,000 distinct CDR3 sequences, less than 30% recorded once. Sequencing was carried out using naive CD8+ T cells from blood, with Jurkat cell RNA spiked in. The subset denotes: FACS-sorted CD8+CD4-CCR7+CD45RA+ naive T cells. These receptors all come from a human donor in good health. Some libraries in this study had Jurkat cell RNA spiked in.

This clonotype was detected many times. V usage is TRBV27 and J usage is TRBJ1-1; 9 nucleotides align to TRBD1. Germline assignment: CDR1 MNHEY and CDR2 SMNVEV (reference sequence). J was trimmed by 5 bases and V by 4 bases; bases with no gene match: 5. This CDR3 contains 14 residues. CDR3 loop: CASSSQGAGTEAFF. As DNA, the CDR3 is TGTGCCAGCAGTTCACAGGGGGCAGGTACTGAAGCTTTCTTT.

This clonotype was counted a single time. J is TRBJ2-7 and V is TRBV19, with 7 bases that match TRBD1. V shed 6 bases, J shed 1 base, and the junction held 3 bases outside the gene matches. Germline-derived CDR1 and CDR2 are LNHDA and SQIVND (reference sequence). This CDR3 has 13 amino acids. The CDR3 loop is CASRATGSYEQYF. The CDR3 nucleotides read TGTGCCAGTAGAGCGACAGGGTCCTACGAGCAGTACTTC.

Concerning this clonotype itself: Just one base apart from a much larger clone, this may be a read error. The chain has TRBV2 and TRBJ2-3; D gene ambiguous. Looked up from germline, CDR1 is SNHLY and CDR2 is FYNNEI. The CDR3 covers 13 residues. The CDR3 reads CARARSFTDTKYF. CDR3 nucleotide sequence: TGTGCCAGAGCTAGAAGTTTTACAGATACGAAGTATTTT.

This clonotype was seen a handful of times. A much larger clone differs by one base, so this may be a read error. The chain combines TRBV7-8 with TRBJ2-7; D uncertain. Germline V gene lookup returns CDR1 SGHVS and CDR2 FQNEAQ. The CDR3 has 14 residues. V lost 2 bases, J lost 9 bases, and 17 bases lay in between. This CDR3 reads CASSLPPGPGGQYF. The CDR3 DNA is TGTGCCAGCAGCTTACCCCCAGGCCCCGGCGGGCAGTACTTC.

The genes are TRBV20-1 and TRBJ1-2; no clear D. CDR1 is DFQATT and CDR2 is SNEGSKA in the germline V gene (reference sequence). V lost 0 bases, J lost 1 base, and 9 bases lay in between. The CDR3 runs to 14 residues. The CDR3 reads CSARDRAFNYGYTF. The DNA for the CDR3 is TGCAGTGCTAGAGACAGAGCCTTTAACTATGGCTACACCTTC.

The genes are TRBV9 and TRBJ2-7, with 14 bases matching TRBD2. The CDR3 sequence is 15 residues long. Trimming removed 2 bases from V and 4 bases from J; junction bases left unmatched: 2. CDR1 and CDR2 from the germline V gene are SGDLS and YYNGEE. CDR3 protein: CASSVGTSGGYEQYF. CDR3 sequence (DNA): TGTGCCAGCAGCGTCGGGACTAGCGGGGGATACGAGCAGTACTTC.

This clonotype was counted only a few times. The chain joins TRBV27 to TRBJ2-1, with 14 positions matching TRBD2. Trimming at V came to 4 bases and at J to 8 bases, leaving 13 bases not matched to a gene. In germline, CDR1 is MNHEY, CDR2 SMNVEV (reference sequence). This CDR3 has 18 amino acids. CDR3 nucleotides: TGTGCCAGCAGTTCCCGCACCCCGACTAGCGGGAGGGCCCATGAGCAGTTCTTC. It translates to CASSSRTPTSGRAHEQFF.

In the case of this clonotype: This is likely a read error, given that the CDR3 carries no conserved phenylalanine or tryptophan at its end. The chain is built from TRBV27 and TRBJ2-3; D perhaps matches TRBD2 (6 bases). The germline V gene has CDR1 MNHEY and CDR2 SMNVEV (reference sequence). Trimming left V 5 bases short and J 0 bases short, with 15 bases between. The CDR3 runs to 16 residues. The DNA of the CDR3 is TGTGCCAGCAGTCCTTCGTTGGGGACTAGCACAGATACGCAGTATTCT. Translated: CASSPSLGTSTDTQYS.

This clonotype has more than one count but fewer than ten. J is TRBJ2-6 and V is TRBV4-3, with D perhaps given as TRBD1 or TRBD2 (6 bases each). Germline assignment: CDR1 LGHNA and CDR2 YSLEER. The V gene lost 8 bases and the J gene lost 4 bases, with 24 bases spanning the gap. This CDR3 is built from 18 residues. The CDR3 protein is CASSKSRGTLGGANVLTF. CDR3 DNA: TGCGCCAGCTCGAAATCGAGGGGGACTCTGGGCGGGGCCAACGTCCTGACTTTC.

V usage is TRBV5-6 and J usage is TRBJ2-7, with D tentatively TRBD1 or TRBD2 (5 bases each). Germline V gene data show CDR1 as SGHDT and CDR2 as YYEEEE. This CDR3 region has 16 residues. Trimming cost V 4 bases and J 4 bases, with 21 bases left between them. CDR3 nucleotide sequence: TGTGCCAGCAGCGGTTTTTTGGGGGTTTTGGGGTACGAGCAGTACTTC. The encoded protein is CASSGFLGVLGYEQYF.

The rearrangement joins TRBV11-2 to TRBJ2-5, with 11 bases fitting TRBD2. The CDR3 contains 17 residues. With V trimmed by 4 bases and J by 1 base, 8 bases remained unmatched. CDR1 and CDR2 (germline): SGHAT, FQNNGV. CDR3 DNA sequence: TGTGCCAGCAGCTACCCGGGACTAGCGGAGTTCCAAGAGACCCAGTACTTC. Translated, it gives CASSYPGLAEFQETQYF.

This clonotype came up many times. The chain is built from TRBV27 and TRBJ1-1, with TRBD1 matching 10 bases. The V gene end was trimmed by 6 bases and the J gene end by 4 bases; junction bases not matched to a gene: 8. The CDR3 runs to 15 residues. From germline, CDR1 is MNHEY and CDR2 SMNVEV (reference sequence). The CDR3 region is CASSPDRGLGTEAFF. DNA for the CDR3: TGTGCCAGCAGCCCCGACAGGGGGCTGGGCACTGAAGCTTTCTTT.

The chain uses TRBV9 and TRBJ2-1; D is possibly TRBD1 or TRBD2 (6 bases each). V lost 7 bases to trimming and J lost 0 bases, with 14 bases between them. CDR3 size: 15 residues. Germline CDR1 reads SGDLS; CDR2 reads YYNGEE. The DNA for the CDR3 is TGTGCCAGCGGAGTCGGGGGCGTCTCCTACAATGAGCAGTTCTTC. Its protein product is CASGVGGVSYNEQFF.

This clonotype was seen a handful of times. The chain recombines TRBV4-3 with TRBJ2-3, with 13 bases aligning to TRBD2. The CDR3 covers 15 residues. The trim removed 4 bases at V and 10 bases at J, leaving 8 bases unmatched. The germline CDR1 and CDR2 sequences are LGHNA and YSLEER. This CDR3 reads CASSPRTSGGPPQYF. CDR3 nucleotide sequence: TGCGCCAGCAGCCCAAGGACTAGCGGGGGACCCCCGCAGTATTTT.

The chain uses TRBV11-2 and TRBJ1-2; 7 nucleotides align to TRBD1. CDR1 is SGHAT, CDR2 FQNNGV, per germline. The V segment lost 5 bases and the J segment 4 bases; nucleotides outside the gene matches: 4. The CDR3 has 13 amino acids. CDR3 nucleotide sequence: TGTGCCAGCAGCGGAGGGGGCGGCTATGGCTACACCTTC. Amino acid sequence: CASSGGGGYGYTF.

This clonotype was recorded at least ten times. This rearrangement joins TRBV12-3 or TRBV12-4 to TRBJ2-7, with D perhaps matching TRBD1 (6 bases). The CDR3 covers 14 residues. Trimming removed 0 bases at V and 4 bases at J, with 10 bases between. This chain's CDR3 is CASSLARTGYEQYF. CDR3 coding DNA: TGTGCCAGCAGTTTAGCGCGCACAGGGTACGAGCAGTACTTC.

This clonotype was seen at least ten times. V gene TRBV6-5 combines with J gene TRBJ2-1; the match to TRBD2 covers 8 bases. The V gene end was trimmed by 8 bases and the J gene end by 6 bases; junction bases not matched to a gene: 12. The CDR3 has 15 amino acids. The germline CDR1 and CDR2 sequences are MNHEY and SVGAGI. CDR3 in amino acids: CASGNLPGGGNEQFF. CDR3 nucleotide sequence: TGTGCCAGCGGGAACCTCCCGGGAGGGGGCAATGAGCAGTTCTTC.

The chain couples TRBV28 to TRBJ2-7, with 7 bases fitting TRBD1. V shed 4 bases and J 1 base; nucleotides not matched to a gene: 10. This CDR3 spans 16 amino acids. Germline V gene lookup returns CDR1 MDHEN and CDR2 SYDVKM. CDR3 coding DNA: TGTGCCAGCAGTTCTCTTAGACAGGGCTTGTCCTACGAGCAGTACTTC. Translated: CASSSLRQGLSYEQYF. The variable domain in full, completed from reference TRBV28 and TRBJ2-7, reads DVKVTQSSRYLVKRTGEKVFLECVQDMDHENMFWYRQDPGLGLRLIYFSYDVKMKEKGDIPEGYSVSREKKERFSLILESASTNQTSMYLCASSSLRQGLSYEQYFGPGTRLTVT.

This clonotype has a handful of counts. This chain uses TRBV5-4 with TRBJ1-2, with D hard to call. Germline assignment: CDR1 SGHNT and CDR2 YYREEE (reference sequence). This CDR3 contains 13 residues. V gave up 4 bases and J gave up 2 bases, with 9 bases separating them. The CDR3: CASSTEGNYGYTF. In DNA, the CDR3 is TGTGCCAGCAGCACGGAGGGAAACTATGGCTACACCTTC.

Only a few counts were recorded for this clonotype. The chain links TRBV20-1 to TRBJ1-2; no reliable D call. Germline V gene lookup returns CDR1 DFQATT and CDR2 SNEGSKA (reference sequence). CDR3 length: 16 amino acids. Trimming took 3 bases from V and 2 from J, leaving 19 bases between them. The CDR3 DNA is TGCAGTGCTAGGGGTTGGCCTGCCGAGACCAACTATGGCTACACCTTC. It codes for CSARGWPAETNYGYTF.

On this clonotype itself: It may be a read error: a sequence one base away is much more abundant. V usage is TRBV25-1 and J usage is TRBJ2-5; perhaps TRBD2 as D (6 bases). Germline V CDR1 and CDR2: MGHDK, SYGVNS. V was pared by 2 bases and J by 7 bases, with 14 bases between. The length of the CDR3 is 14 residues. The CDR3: CASSEVSGEGTQYF. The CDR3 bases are TGTGCCAGCAGTGAAGTTAGCGGCGAAGGGACCCAGTACTTC.

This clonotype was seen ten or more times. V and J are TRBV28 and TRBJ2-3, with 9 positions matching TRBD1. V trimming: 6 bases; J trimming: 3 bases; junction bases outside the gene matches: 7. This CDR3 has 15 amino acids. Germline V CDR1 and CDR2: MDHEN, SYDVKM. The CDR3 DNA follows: TGTGCCAGCAGCGAACAGGGGGCTAAGACAGATACGCAGTATTTT. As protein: CASSEQGAKTDTQYF.

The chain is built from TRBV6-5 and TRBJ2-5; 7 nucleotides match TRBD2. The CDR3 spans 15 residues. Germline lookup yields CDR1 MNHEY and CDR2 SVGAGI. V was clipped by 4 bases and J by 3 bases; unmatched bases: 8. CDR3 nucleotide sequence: TGTGCCAGCAGTTGCTGGACGAGCGGGAAAGAGACCCAGTACTTC. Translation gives CASSCWTSGKETQYF.

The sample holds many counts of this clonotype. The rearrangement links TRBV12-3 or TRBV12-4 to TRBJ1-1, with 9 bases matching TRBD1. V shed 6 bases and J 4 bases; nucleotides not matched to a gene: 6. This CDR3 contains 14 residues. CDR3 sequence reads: CASSLGQGSTEAFF. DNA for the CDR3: TGTGCCAGCAGCCTCGGACAGGGGTCCACTGAAGCTTTCTTT.

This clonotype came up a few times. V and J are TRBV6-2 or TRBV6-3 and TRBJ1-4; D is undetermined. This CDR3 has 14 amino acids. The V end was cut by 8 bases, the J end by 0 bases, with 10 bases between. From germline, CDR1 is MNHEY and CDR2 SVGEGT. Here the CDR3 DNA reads TGTGCCAGCGGTAACCCTCCAACTAATGAAAAACTGTTTTTT. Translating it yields CASGNPPTNEKLFF.

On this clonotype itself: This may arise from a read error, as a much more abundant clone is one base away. CDR3 sequence (DNA): TGCGCCGGACGAAGAGCGGCTAGCACAGATGCGCAGTATTTT. This translates into CAGRRAASTDAQYF. V gene TRBV5-1 combines with J gene TRBJ2-3, with a tentative D call TRBD2 (5 bases). From germline, CDR1 is SGHRS and CDR2 YFSETQ. The CDR3 is made up of 14 amino acids.

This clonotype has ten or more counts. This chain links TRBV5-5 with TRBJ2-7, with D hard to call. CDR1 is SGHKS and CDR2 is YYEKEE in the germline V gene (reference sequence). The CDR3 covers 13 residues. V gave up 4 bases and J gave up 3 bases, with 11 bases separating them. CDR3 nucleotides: TGTGCCAGCAGCCCCTCGCCTGTCTACGAGCAGTACTTC. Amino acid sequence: CASSPSPVYEQYF.